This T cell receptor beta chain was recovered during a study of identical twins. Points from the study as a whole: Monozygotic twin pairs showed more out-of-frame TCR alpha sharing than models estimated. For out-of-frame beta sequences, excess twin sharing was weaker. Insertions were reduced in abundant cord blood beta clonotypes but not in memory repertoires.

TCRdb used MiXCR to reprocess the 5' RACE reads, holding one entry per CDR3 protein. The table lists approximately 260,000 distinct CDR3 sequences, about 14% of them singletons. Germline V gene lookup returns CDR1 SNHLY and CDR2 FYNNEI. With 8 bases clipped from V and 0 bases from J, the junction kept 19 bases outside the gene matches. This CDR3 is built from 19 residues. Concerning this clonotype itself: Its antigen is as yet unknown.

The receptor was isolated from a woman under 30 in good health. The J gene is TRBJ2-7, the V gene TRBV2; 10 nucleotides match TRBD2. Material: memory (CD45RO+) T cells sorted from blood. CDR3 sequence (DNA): TGTGCCAGCCTCTTCCGCCGGGCTAGCGGGAGTGAGAGCTCCTACGAGCAGTACTTC. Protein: CASLFRRASGSESSYEQYF.